This T cell receptor beta chain comes out of a study of regulatory T cells in long-lasting Graves disease. Study-level results: With persistent disease, TRBV28, TRBJ1-2 and TRBJ2-5 were the favored segments.

CDR3 length: 14 residues. Trimming left V 5 bases short and J 3 bases short, with 14 bases between. The germline gives CDR1 MNHGY, CDR2 SAAAGT. The time point denotes: newly diagnosed GD, antithyroid drugs for less than 3 months. Extracted PBMC RNA gave rise to the TCR library. In regard to this clonotype: The antigen remains undetermined. One base away lies a much larger clone, so this may be a sequencing read error. Because it lacks the conserved phenylalanine or tryptophan at the end, this CDR3 is likely a read error.

Arm-PCR of CDR3 regions and iRepertoire HTBI primers were used to build TCR beta libraries. TCRdb re-called the multiplex PCR reads through MiXCR, storing one row per CDR3 protein. The sample includes about 520,000 distinct CDR3 sequences, 12% seen only once; the top ten take roughly 8.9%. The same specimen was also included in a second study, on T cells in Graves' hyperthyroidism and ophthalmopathy.

The chain carries TRBV6-8 and TRBJ2-7; no definite D call. Sequenced material: peripheral blood mononuclear cells (PBMCs), taken at new diagnosis, from a patient treated with antithyroid drugs. This receptor was obtained from a woman aged 25 to 45 with Graves disease. CDR3 loop: CASSPGPIGYEQYL. CDR3 in DNA: TGTGCCAGCAGTCCCGGGCCGATCGGCTACGAGCAGTACCTC.